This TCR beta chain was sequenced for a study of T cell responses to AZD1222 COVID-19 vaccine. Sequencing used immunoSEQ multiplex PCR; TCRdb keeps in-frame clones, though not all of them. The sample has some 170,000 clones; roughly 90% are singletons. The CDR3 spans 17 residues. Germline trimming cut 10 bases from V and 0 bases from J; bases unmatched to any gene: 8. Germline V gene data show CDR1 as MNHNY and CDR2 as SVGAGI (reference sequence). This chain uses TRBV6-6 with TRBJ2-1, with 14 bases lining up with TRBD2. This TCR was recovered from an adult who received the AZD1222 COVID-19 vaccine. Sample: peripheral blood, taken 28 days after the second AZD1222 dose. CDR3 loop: CATRTSGGTISYNEQFF. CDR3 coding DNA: TGTGCCACCAGGACTAGCGGGGGGACGATCTCCTACAATGAGCAGTTCTTC.